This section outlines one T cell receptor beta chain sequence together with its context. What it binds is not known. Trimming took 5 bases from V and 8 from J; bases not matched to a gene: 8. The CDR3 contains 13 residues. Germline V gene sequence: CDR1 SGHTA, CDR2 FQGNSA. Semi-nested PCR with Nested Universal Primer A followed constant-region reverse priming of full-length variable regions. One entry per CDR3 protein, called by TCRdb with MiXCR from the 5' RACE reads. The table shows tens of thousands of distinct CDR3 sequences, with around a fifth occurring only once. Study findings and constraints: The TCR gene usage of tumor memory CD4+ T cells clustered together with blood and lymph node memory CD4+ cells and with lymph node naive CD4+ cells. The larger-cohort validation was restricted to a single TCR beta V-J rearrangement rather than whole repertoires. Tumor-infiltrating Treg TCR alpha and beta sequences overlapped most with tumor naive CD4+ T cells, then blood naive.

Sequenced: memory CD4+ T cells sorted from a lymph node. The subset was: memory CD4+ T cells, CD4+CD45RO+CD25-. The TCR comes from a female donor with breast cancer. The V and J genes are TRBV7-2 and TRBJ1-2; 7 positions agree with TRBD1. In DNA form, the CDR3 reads TGTGCCAGCAGCCGCAGCGGGACAGCGGGCTACACCTTC. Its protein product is CASSRSGTAGYTF.